A single sample gave rise to the 17 T cell receptor beta chains below, sequenced in a study of regulatory T cells in long-lasting Graves disease. Researchers made TCR beta libraries by using iRepertoire HTBI primers and running Arm-PCR on CDR3 regions. TCRdb used MiXCR to reprocess the multiplex PCR reads, holding one entry per CDR3 protein. The sample has some 350,000 distinct CDR3 sequences; around 16% are singletons. Documented time point: newly diagnosed GD, antithyroid drugs for less than 3 months. PBMC-extracted RNA yielded the TCR library. These same records also appear under a second study, on T cells in Graves' hyperthyroidism and ophthalmopathy.

This material consisted of peripheral blood mononuclear cells (PBMCs), taken at new diagnosis, from a patient treated with antithyroid drugs. These receptor sequences come from a woman aged 18-29 years with Graves disease.

CDR3 amino acids: CASSGGQARGTDTQYF. The CDR3 DNA sequence: TGTGCCAGCAGCGGGGGACAGGCAAGAGGCACAGATACGCAGTATTTT. The chain is built from TRBV9 and TRBJ2-3, with 8 bases that match TRBD1. J gave up 1 base and V 3 bases, and 7 bases lay outside the gene matches. CDR3 size: 16 residues. Germline assignment: CDR1 SGDLS and CDR2 YYNGEE.

The V and J genes are TRBV9 and TRBJ2-7; D unclear. The CDR3 covers 12 residues. The V end was cut by 3 bases, the J end by 4 bases, with 8 bases between. Germline CDR1 and CDR2: SGDLS and YYNGEE. The CDR3 sequence: CASSDTEYEQYF. Written as DNA, the CDR3 is TGTGCCAGCAGCGATACCGAATACGAGCAGTACTTC. Filled out from reference TRBV9 and TRBJ2-7, the complete variable domain reads DSGVTQTPKHLITATGQRVTLRCSPRSGDLSVYWYQQSLDQGLQFLIQYYNGEERAKGNILERFSAQQFPDLHSELNLSSLELGDSALYFCASSDTEYEQYFGPGTRLTVT.

The sample holds many counts of this clonotype. J is TRBJ2-1 and V is TRBV11-2; D is unresolved. Per the germline V gene, CDR1 is SGHAT and CDR2 is FQNNGV. The V end was cut by 1 base, the J end by 8 bases, with 6 bases between. The CDR3 runs 12 residues. CDR3 sequence: CASSLVKYEQFF. The CDR3 bases are TGTGCCAGCAGCTTAGTAAAGTATGAGCAGTTCTTC.

The rearrangement links TRBV19 to TRBJ1-5; no firm D call. The CDR3 is 16 amino acids. V lost 3 bases and J 9 bases, leaving 21 bases between the germline ends. The germline V gene encodes CDR1 LNHDA and CDR2 SQIVND (reference sequence). The CDR3 loop reads CASSIFLGTVGRPQHF. CDR3 DNA sequence: TGTGCCAGTAGTATTTTTTTAGGTACAGTAGGGCGGCCCCAGCATTTT.

This clonotype came up many times. The V and J genes are TRBV3-1 and TRBJ2-1, with D uncertain. V dropped 1 base and J dropped 8 bases, with 6 bases sitting between them. In germline, CDR1 is LGHDT, CDR2 YNNKEL (reference sequence). This CDR3 region has 12 residues. The CDR3 DNA reads as TGTGCCAGCAGCCAAGGCCTGGATGAGCAGTTCTTC. Its translation: CASSQGLDEQFF.

This clonotype was recorded many times. J is TRBJ2-2 and V is TRBV20-1, with D possibly being TRBD2 (5 bases). The CDR3 runs to 15 residues. The V gene's germline CDR1 is DFQATT and CDR2 SNEGSKA (reference sequence). Trimming pared 5 bases from V and 4 bases from J, leaving 17 bases between. CDR3 in DNA: TGCAGTGCTGCCGGGGTCCCCTCGGGCACCGGGGAGCTGTTTTTT. Its protein is CSAAGVPSGTGELFF.

The sample holds many counts of this clonotype. This chain joins TRBV2 and TRBJ2-5, with TRBD2 identical over 10 bases. Germline assignment: CDR1 SNHLY and CDR2 FYNNEI. Germline trimming cut 2 bases from V and 3 bases from J; bases unmatched to any gene: 3. The length of the CDR3 is 15 residues. The CDR3 DNA sequence: TGTGCCAGCAGTGAAATAGGACTAGCGGAAGAGACCCAGTACTTC. Encoded protein: CASSEIGLAEETQYF.

This clonotype has a count of ten or more. The rearrangement links TRBV12-3 or TRBV12-4 to TRBJ1-1; no firm D call. The V gene lost 2 bases and the J gene lost 5 bases, with 9 bases spanning the gap. The CDR3 extends over 13 amino acids. CDR3 in DNA: TGTGCCAGCAGTTTATATTCGGGGACTGAAGCTTTCTTT. It codes for CASSLYSGTEAFF.

This rearrangement joins TRBV5-1 to TRBJ1-2, with TRBD1 matching 8 bases. Germline trimming cut 5 bases from V and 7 bases from J; bases unmatched to any gene: 13. The germline V gene has CDR1 SGHRS and CDR2 YFSETQ. There are 15 residues in the CDR3. The DNA of the CDR3 is TGCGCCAGCAGTATAGCCCCGGGACAGGCGGCTGGCTACACCTTC. Its protein product is CASSIAPGQAAGYTF.

This clonotype was detected many times. V and J are TRBV12-5 and TRBJ1-5; D remains ambiguous. Germline V gene sequence: CDR1 LGHNT, CDR2 FRNRAP. Trimming left V 1 base short and J 6 bases short, with 19 bases between. The CDR3 runs to 17 residues. The CDR3 protein is CASGLGQEGCSGQPQHF. DNA of the CDR3: TGTGCTAGTGGTTTGGGCCAGGAAGGCTGTTCGGGTCAGCCCCAGCATTTT.

At least ten counts were recorded for this clonotype. The chain carries TRBV5-1 and TRBJ1-2, with 7 bases aligning to TRBD1. V gave up 1 base and J gave up 8 bases; unmatched junction bases: 5. Per germline, CDR1 SGHRS and CDR2 YFSETQ. The CDR3 has 13 residues. The CDR3 DNA reads as TGCGCCAGCAGCTTGCCCACAGGGGAGGGCTACACCTTC. It encodes CASSLPTGEGYTF.

The V and J genes are TRBV7-8 and TRBJ2-7; TRBD1 might be the D (5 bases). Germline-derived CDR1 and CDR2 are SGHVS and FQNEAQ. CDR3 size: 16 residues. V was shortened by 4 bases and J by 5 bases, with 21 bases between the two germline ends. CDR3 sequence: CASSSLIGADFDEQYF. Here the CDR3 DNA reads TGTGCCAGCAGCTCTTTAATTGGGGCAGATTTTGACGAGCAGTACTTC.

V is TRBV29-1 and J is TRBJ2-5, with 8 nucleotides matching TRBD2. This CDR3 has 15 amino acids. V lost 5 bases and J lost 1; bases outside the gene matches: 9. CDR1 and CDR2 (germline): SQVTM, ANQGSEA. The CDR3 region is CSVQRTSSVQETQYF. The DNA for the CDR3 is TGCAGCGTTCAGAGGACTAGCTCGGTCCAAGAGACCCAGTACTTC.

This clonotype came up a few times. The rearrangement joins TRBV7-9 to TRBJ1-3; no firm D call. The CDR3 loop spans 14 amino acids. Trimming took 5 bases from V and 1 from J, leaving 9 bases between them. Germline V CDR1 and CDR2: SEHNR, FQNEAQ (reference sequence). CDR3 nucleotides: TGTGCCAGCAGCGTCGGCGTTTCTGGAAACACCATATATTTT. As protein: CASSVGVSGNTIYF.

In this sample, this clonotype turned up once. A far larger clone is only one base removed, so a read error is likely. The V gene is TRBV7-3, the J gene TRBJ2-3; 8 nucleotides line up with TRBD1. This CDR3 contains 15 residues. The V gene's germline CDR1 is SGHTA and CDR2 FQGTGA. The DNA of the CDR3 is TGTGCCAGCAGGGAGACAGGGGTTAGCACAGATACGCGGTATTTT. Translation: CASRETGVSTDTRYF.

There are a few counts of this clonotype. A single base separates this from a much larger clone, so it may be a read error. The chain joins TRBV6-1 to TRBJ2-1; a possible D gene is TRBD2 (5 bases). CDR1 and CDR2 from the germline V gene are MNHNS and SASEGT. Trimming pared 4 bases from V and 3 bases from J, leaving 13 bases between. CDR3 length equals 15 residues. The CDR3 is CASSVVNGDYNEQFF. The CDR3 DNA sequence: TGTGCCAGCAGTGTCGTGAACGGGGACTACAATGAGCAGTTCTTC.

In its sample, this clonotype was seen a few times. The gene calls are TRBV15 and TRBJ2-3; 8 bases align to TRBD2. V trimming: 3 bases; J trimming: 1 base; junction bases outside the gene matches: 9. This CDR3 contains 17 residues. Germline V gives CDR1 LNHNV, CDR2 YYDKDF (reference sequence). CDR3 sequence (DNA): TGTGCCACCAGCAGGCCTAGCGGGCCTACTCGCACAGATACGCAGTATTTT. Residues: CATSRPSGPTRTDTQYF.